The 32 T cell receptor beta chains reported below all come from one sample, sequenced in a study of monozygotic twins with inflammatory bowel disease. TCRdb reworked the 5' RACE reads into one entry per CDR3 protein, no DNA. Its listing shows a few hundred thousand distinct CDR3 sequences. Sequenced material: blood. All receptors come from a human donor with ulcerative colitis or Crohn's disease, or a healthy co-twin of an affected twin (not recorded which).

The rearrangement links TRBV30 to TRBJ1-2; TCRdb proposes TRBD1, but this gene call is untestable without DNA. The CDR3 sequence is 12 residues long. CDR1 is GTSNPN, CDR2 SVGIG, per germline (reference sequence). CDR3 loop: CAWTIIRDGYTF.

This chain connects TRBV7-9 to TRBJ2-3; the D gene TCRdb calls, TRBD1, cannot be checked with no DNA. CDR3 length equals 16 residues. Germline loops: CDR1 SEHNR, CDR2 FQNEAQ (reference sequence). The CDR3 reads CASSLTDRGGGDTQYF.

The J gene is TRBJ2-3, the V gene TRBV5-1. The CDR3 spans 16 residues. The germline V gene encodes CDR1 SGHRS and CDR2 YFSETQ. The CDR3: CASSLDPAYRTDTQYF.

The chain is built from TRBV15 and TRBJ1-1; there is no DNA to check the TCRdb D call of TRBD1. Germline CDR1 and CDR2: LNHNV and YYDKDF (reference sequence). The CDR3 has 16 amino acids. CDR3 sequence reads: CATSSRDRGLGTEAFF.

The chain recombines TRBV7-2 with TRBJ2-4; the D gene TCRdb calls, TRBD1, cannot be checked with no DNA. Germline V CDR1 and CDR2: SGHTA, FQGNSA. This CDR3 has 15 residues. CDR3 loop: CASSLSSGVQNIQYF.

The chain joins TRBV27 to TRBJ2-1; lacking DNA, the TRBD2 call made by TCRdb goes unchecked. The length of the CDR3 is 15 residues. Germline V gene lookup returns CDR1 MNHEY and CDR2 SMNVEV (reference sequence). The CDR3 spells CASSHGDFIVNEQFF.

V is TRBV12-3 or TRBV12-4 and J is TRBJ1-4; with no DNA, the TCRdb D assignment of TRBD1 cannot be verified. The CDR3 spans 16 residues. The CDR3 loop is CASSSPQTGGHEKLFF.

The chain couples TRBV6-1 to TRBJ1-5. Germline V CDR1 and CDR2: MNHNS, SASEGT. The CDR3 is made up of 15 amino acids. This CDR3 reads CASSPAAVSGQPQHF.

The gene calls are TRBV5-1 and TRBJ1-5; checking the TCRdb D call of TRBD1 is not possible without DNA. In germline, CDR1 is SGHRS, CDR2 YFSETQ. The CDR3 runs 16 residues. The chain's CDR3 is CASSSGGTESNQPQHF.

V is TRBV6-4 and J is TRBJ1-5. The CDR3 extends over 14 amino acids. CDR1 and CDR2 from the germline V gene are MRHNA and SNTAGT. The CDR3 here is CASSVDTSNQPQHF.

This chain joins TRBV3-1 and TRBJ2-7. CDR3 length: 12 residues. Germline-derived CDR1 and CDR2 are LGHDT and YNNKEL (reference sequence). The CDR3 protein is CASSQGIGEQYF.

The CDR3 reads CASRYYNEQFF. The V gene is TRBV5-1, the J gene TRBJ2-1. This CDR3 contains 11 residues. CDR1 is SGHRS and CDR2 is YFSETQ in the germline V gene.

The chain has TRBV11-2 and TRBJ2-1; there is no DNA to check the TCRdb D call of TRBD2. Germline V gives CDR1 SGHAT, CDR2 FQNNGV. This CDR3 is 16 amino acids long. This CDR3 is CASRPLAGLPYNEQFF.

The chain couples TRBV30 to TRBJ2-7. The CDR3 covers 12 residues. The germline CDR1 and CDR2 sequences are GTSNPN and SVGIG (reference sequence). The CDR3: CAWTGRNYEQYF.

The chain carries TRBV2 and TRBJ2-5; TCRdb's D call, TRBD1, is unchecked because there is no DNA. The CDR3 contains 14 residues. The germline CDR1 and CDR2 sequences are SNHLY and FYNNEI. The CDR3 sequence: CASLRQEYQETQYF.

The V call is TRBV28, the J call TRBJ2-7; absent DNA, TCRdb's TRBD1 call cannot be checked. This CDR3 contains 14 residues. Germline V lookup: CDR1 MDHEN, CDR2 SYDVKM. The CDR3 loop reads CASSSDSGIVEQYF.

J is TRBJ1-4 and V is TRBV6-1; TCRdb names TRBD1, which stays unverified in the absence of DNA. The germline V gene encodes CDR1 MNHNS and CDR2 SASEGT. The CDR3 is made up of 16 amino acids. The CDR3 spells CASSSQGQGTNEKLFF.

The genes are TRBV11-1 and TRBJ2-7; TCRdb calls TRBD2, which cannot be checked without DNA. The CDR3 spans 18 residues. CDR1 and CDR2 (germline): SGHAT, FQDESV (reference sequence). The CDR3 loop is CASSSGLAGGRRPYEQYF.

The chain employs TRBV4-3 and TRBJ2-1; no DNA is available, so the TRBD1 call from TCRdb remains unchecked. The CDR3 consists of 18 residues. CDR1 and CDR2 (germline): LGHNA, YSLEER. CDR3 region: CASSQDRVQGWGHNEQFF.

The rearrangement uses TRBV6-6 and TRBJ2-3; the TCRdb D gene call, TRBD1, has no DNA to confirm it. Germline V lookup: CDR1 MNHNY, CDR2 SVGAGI (reference sequence). The CDR3 has 14 residues. The CDR3 loop is CASSYGQSTDTQYF.

This chain uses TRBV12-3 or TRBV12-4 with TRBJ1-3. This CDR3 is built from 13 residues. CDR3 protein: CASSFIVGNTIYF.

This rearrangement joins TRBV10-3 to TRBJ2-7; checking the TCRdb D call of TRBD1 is not possible without DNA. Germline V CDR1 and CDR2: ENHRY, SYGVKD. This CDR3 is built from 14 residues. The CDR3 loop reads CAISGYTGKYEQYF.

This chain connects TRBV7-7 to TRBJ2-5; TCRdb returns TRBD1, unconfirmable since there is no DNA. CDR3 length equals 13 residues. CDR1 is SSHAT, CDR2 FNYEAQ, per germline (reference sequence). CDR3 sequence reads: CASTLAGGETQYF.

This chain uses TRBV28 with TRBJ2-1; as DNA is missing, the TRBD2 call by TCRdb cannot be tested. The germline gives CDR1 MDHEN, CDR2 SYDVKM. CDR3 size: 14 residues. The CDR3 loop reads CASSLVAGGFHPFF.

The chain carries TRBV7-3 and TRBJ2-7. Germline V gene data show CDR1 as SGHTA and CDR2 as FQGTGA. The CDR3 runs 13 residues. CDR3 amino acids: CASSIGGGYEQYF.

The V gene is TRBV29-1, the J gene TRBJ2-1; TCRdb indicates TRBD1, and absent DNA this call remains unverified. There are 16 residues in the CDR3. Germline V gene sequence: CDR1 SQVTM, CDR2 ANQGSEA. The CDR3 sequence is CSVELTGYTSYNEQFF.

The V call is TRBV4-2, the J call TRBJ2-3; TCRdb gives TRBD2 as the D gene, but with no DNA this cannot be confirmed. Germline V gene sequence: CDR1 LGHNA, CDR2 YNFKEQ. The CDR3 is 16 residues long. The CDR3 sequence: CASSQGTSGGVDTQYF.

This sequence joins TRBV2 and TRBJ2-7. Germline V lookup: CDR1 SNHLY, CDR2 FYNNEI. The CDR3 consists of 14 residues. The CDR3 here is CASKVAGSFYEQYF. The complete variable domain, with remaining parts taken from reference TRBV2 and TRBJ2-7, reads EPEVTQTPSHQVTQMGQEVILRCVPISNHLYFYWYRQILGQKVEFLVSFYNNEISEKSEIFDDQFSVERPDGSNFTLKIRSTKLEDSAMYFCASKVAGSFYEQYFGPGTRLTVT.

This sequence joins TRBV18 and TRBJ2-5. Per germline, CDR1 KGHSH and CDR2 LQKENI. The CDR3 runs 14 residues. CDR3 sequence reads: CASSPPARTETQYF.

This rearrangement joins TRBV3-1 to TRBJ2-6; lacking DNA, the TRBD1 call made by TCRdb goes unchecked. The CDR3 spans 19 residues. CDR1 LGHDT and CDR2 YNNKEL come from the germline V gene (reference sequence). The CDR3 protein is CASSQDGGQGLSGANVLTF. The entire variable domain, with the rest obtained from reference TRBV3-1 and TRBJ2-6, is as follows: DTAVSQTPKYLVTQMGNDKSIKCEQNLGHDTMYWYKQDSKKFLKIMFSYNNKELIINETVPNRFSPKSPDKAHLNLHINSLELGDSAVYFCASSQDGGQGLSGANVLTFGAGSRLTVL.

The rearrangement links TRBV3-1 to TRBJ1-2. The germline V gene has CDR1 LGHDT and CDR2 YNNKEL (reference sequence). There are 15 residues in the CDR3. CDR3: CASSRSDARGYGYTF. Variable domain in full (rest from reference TRBV3-1 and TRBJ1-2): DTAVSQTPKYLVTQMGNDKSIKCEQNLGHDTMYWYKQDSKKFLKIMFSYNNKELIINETVPNRFSPKSPDKAHLNLHINSLELGDSAVYFCASSRSDARGYGYTFGSGTRLTVV.

The chain has TRBV5-1 and TRBJ1-1. CDR3 length equals 14 residues. In germline, CDR1 is SGHRS, CDR2 YFSETQ. CDR3: CASSLDRWDTEAFF.